This entry lists 4 T cell receptor beta chains sequenced from one sample in a study of blood T cells in healthy people across ages. A second PCR of 7 to 11 cycles used a sample-barcoded 5' primer and a J-beta primer mix. TCRdb reanalysed the 5' RACE reads using MiXCR and keeps one entry per CDR3 protein. The table shows about 570,000 distinct CDR3 sequences, with around 27% occurring only once. This sample was also put to use in a study of T cells of mothers and their children.

The specimen sequenced was blood. These receptors all stem from a boy younger than 10 in good health.

The chain couples TRBV7-2 to TRBJ2-5; TRBD2 matches 7 bases. CDR1 and CDR2 from the germline V gene are SGHTA and FQGNSA. The CDR3 contains 11 residues. With 5 bases clipped from V and 9 bases from J, the junction kept 3 bases outside the gene matches. CDR3 in amino acids: CASSPAGAQYF. CDR3 in DNA: TGTGCCAGCAGCCCGGCGGGGGCCCAGTACTTC.

With regard to this clonotype: The junction departs from germline at one end; a sequencing error may be responsible. The chain recombines TRBV5-5 with TRBJ2-7; 8 positions agree with TRBD1. The CDR3 is 12 residues long. The germline CDR1 and CDR2 sequences are SGHKS and YYEKEE (reference sequence). CDR3 region: CASSLGQGPQHF. CDR3 coding DNA: TGTGCCAGCAGCTTAGGACAGGGCCCACAGCACTTC.

The table lists this clonotype with a few counts. The CDR3 here is CSVESQGGNTEAFF. The CDR3 nucleotides read TGCAGCGTTGAATCTCAGGGAGGGAACACTGAAGCTTTCTTT. The rearrangement uses TRBV29-1 and TRBJ1-1, with TRBD1 as a possible D gene (5 bases). V was shortened by 2 bases and J by 1 base, with 11 bases between the two germline ends. There are 14 residues in the CDR3. Per the germline V gene, CDR1 is SQVTM and CDR2 is ANQGSEA.

The CDR3 protein is CASSFGQYSTDTQHF. The CDR3 nucleotides are TGTGCCAGCAGCTTTGGACAGTATAGCACAGATACGCAGCATTTT. V is TRBV11-2 and J is TRBJ2-3; tentative D call: TRBD1 (6 bases). The better agreement between TRBJ1-5 and the DNA end casts doubt on the J call. Germline CDR1 reads SGHAT; CDR2 reads FQNNGV. CDR3 length: 15 residues.